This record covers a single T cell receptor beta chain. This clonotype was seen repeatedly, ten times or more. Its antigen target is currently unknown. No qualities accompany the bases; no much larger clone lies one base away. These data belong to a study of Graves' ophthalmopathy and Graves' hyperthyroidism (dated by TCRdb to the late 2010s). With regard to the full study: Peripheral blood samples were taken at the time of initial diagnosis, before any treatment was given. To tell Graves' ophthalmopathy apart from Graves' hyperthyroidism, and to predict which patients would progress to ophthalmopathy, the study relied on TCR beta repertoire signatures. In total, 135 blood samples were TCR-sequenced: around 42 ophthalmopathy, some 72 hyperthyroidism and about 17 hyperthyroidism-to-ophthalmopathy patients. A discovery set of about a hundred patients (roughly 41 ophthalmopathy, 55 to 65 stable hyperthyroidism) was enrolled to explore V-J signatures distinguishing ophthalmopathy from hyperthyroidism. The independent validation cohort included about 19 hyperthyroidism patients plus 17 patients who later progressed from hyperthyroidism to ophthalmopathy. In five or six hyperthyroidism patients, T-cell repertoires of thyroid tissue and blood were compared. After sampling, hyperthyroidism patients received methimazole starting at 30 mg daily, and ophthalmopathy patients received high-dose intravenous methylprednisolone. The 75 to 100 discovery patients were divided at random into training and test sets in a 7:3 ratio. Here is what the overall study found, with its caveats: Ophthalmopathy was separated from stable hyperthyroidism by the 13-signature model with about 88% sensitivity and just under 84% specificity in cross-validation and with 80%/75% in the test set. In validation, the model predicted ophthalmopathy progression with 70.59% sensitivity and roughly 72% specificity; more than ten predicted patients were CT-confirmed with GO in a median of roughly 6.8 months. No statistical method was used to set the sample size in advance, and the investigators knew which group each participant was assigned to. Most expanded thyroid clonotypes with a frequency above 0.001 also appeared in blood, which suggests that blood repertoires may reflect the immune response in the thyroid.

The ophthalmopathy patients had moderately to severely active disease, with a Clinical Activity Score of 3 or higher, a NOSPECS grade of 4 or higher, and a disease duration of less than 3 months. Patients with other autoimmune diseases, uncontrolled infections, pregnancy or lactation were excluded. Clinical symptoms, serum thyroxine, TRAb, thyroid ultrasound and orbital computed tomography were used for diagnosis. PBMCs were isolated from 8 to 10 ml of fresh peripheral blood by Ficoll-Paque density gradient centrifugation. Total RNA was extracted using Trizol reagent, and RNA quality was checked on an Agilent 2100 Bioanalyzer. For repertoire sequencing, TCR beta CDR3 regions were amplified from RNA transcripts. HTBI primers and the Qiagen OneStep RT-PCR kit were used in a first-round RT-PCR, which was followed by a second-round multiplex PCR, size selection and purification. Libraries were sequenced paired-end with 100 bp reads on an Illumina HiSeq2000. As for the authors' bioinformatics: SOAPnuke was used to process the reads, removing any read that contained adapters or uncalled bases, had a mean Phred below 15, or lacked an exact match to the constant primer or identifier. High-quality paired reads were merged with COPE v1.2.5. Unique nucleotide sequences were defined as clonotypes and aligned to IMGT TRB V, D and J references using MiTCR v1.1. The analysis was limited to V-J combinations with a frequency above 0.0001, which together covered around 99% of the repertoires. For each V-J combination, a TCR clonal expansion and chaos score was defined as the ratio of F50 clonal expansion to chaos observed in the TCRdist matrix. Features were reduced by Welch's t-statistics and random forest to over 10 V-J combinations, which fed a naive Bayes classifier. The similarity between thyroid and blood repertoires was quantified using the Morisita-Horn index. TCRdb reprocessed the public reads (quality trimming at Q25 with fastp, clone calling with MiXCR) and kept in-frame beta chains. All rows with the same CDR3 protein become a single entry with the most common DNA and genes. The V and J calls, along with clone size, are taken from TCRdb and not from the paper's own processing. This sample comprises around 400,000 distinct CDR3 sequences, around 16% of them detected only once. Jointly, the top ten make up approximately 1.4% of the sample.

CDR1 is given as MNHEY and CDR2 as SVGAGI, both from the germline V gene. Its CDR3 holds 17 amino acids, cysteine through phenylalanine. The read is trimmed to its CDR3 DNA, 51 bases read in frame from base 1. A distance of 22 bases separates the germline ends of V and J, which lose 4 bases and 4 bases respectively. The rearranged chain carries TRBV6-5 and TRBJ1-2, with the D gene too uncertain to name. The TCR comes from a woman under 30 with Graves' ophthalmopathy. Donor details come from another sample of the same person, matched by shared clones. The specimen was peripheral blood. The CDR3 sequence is CASSFPFPTQKGYGYTF. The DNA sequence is TGTGCCAGCAGTTTCCCCTTCCCGACCCAAAAGGGCTATGGCTACACCTTC.